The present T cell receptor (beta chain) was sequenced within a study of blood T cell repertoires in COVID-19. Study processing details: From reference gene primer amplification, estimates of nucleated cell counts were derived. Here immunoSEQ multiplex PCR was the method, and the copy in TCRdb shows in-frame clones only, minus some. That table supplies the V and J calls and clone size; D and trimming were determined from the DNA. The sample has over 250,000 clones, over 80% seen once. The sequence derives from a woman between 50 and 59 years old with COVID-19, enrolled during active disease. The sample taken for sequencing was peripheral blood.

Here the CDR3 reads CASSGGVLAGGPTGELFF. CDR3 DNA sequence: TGTGCCAGCAGCGGTGGGGTTCTAGCGGGAGGGCCGACCGGGGAGCTGTTTTTT. The V gene is TRBV9, the J gene TRBJ2-2; 12 nucleotides agree with TRBD2. J gave up 5 bases and V 3 bases, and 11 bases lay outside the gene matches. The CDR3 has 18 amino acids. Germline lookup yields CDR1 SGDLS and CDR2 YYNGEE.